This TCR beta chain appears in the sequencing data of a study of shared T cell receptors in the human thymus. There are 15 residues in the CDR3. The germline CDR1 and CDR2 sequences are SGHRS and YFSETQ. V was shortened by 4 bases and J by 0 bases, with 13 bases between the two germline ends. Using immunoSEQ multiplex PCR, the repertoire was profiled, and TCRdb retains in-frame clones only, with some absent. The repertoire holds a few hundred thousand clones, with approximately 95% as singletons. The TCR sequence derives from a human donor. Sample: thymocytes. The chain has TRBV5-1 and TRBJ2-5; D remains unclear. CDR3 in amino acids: CASSPPEGDQETQYF. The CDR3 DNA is TGCGCCAGCAGCCCCCCAGAAGGTGACCAAGAGACCCAGTACTTC.